Included here is one T cell receptor (beta chain) sequence, with context. What it binds is unknown. Other DNA sequences in the sample encode the same CDR3. The data were taken from a study of cytomegalovirus exposure and HLA in healthy donors. Whole-study findings and limits: The study had only CMV serostatus as immune exposure information. A prior analysis recorded that most TCR beta V segments were productive about 87% or about 30% of the time. An ancestry cluster, one associated with Asian ancestry, reportedly showed fewer N-insertions than the approximately 650-donor mean in a later analysis.

Researchers ran the PCR with 60 Vbeta and 13 Jbeta primers. Measured with immunoSEQ multiplex PCR; TCRdb has only the in-frame clones, and not every one. The repertoire holds roughly 78,000 clones, with about two thirds as singletons. CDR3 size: 15 residues. Trimming removed 2 bases at V and 0 bases at J, with 11 bases between. From germline, CDR1 is MNHNS and CDR2 SASEGT. The TCR sequence derives from a man younger than 40 in good health and CMV-seropositive. Source material: PBMCs. The V and J genes are TRBV6-1 and TRBJ2-7; D call uncertain. CDR3 DNA: TGTGCCAGCAGTGAATCTGTTTGGAGCTCCTACGAGCAGTACTTC. The encoded protein is CASSESVWSSYEQYF.